The next 11 T cell receptor beta chains were all read from a single sample in a study of identical twins. TCRdb reprocessed the 5' RACE reads with MiXCR, giving one entry per CDR3 protein. The repertoire holds 350,000 to 450,000 distinct CDR3 sequences, with around 18% as singletons. Sequencing input: naive T cells sorted from blood. The receptor set was obtained from a man in his forties or fifties in good health.

This clonotype was detected ten times or more. V and J are TRBV20-1 and TRBJ2-7; D unclear. The V and J ends lost 3 bases and 6 bases respectively, with 9 bases between them. Germline assignment: CDR1 DFQATT and CDR2 SNEGSKA (reference sequence). This CDR3 contains 11 residues. CDR3 sequence: CSARTSGEQYF. DNA of the CDR3: TGCAGTGCTAGGACCTCAGGCGAGCAGTACTTC.

The chain has TRBV20-1 and TRBJ2-7; D remains ambiguous. With 0 bases removed from V and 3 bases from J, the gap between germline ends came to 6 bases. Germline CDR1 DFQATT, CDR2 SNEGSKA (reference sequence). The CDR3 loop spans 12 amino acids. CDR3 in DNA: TGCAGTGCTAGAGAATGGGGCTACGAGCAGTACTTC. Protein sequence: CSAREWGYEQYF.

The sample holds a few counts of this clonotype. The chain is built from TRBV24-1 and TRBJ2-1; D gene ambiguous. Germline values: CDR1 KGHDR, CDR2 SFDVKD. This CDR3 spans 16 amino acids. The V and J ends lost 3 bases and 2 bases respectively, with 13 bases between them. CDR3 in amino acids: CATSDQGRKPYNEQFF. In DNA, the CDR3 is TGTGCCACCAGTGATCAAGGACGGAAACCCTACAATGAGCAGTTCTTC.

The chain is built from TRBV12-3 or TRBV12-4 and TRBJ1-1, with D hard to call. CDR3 length: 15 residues. Trimming stripped 2 bases from V and 0 bases from J, with 10 bases between. CDR3 sequence reads: CASSLSSLMNTEAFF. DNA for the CDR3: TGTGCCAGCAGTTTATCCAGCCTCATGAACACTGAAGCTTTCTTT.

The chain joins TRBV27 to TRBJ2-6; D ambiguous. This CDR3 region has 20 residues. CDR1 and CDR2 from the germline V gene are MNHEY and SMNVEV (reference sequence). With 2 bases removed from V and 0 bases from J, the gap between germline ends came to 20 bases. Here the CDR3 DNA reads TGTGCCAGCAGTTTAGGGTGGGGTGGCAGGTCAAACTCTGGGGCCAACGTCCTGACTTTC. This codes for CASSLGWGGRSNSGANVLTF. Combining the CDR3 with reference TRBV27 and TRBJ2-6 gives the whole variable domain EAQVTQNPRYLITVTGKKLTVTCSQNMNHEYMSWYRQDPGLGLRQIYYSMNVEVTDKGDVPEGYKVSRKEKRNFPLILESPSPNQTSLYFCASSLGWGGRSNSGANVLTFGAGSRLTVL.

This clonotype was picked up many times. The chain carries TRBV19 and TRBJ1-6; D perhaps matches TRBD1 (5 bases). Germline loops: CDR1 LNHDA, CDR2 SQIVND (reference sequence). The CDR3 length is 14 residues. Trimming shortened V by 9 bases and J by 8 bases, and 17 bases separated the two germline ends. CDR3 nucleotide sequence: TGTGCCAGCGGAATAGGAGGGGAACATTCACCCCTCCACTTT. This codes for CASGIGGEHSPLHF.

This clonotype has more than one count but fewer than ten. The CDR3 sequence: CAIKMQPGEQYF. CDR3 DNA sequence: TGTGCCATCAAAATGCAACCGGGGGAACAGTATTTT. The genes are TRBV12-3 or TRBV12-4 and TRBJ2-3, with a possible D match to TRBD2 (6 bases). The ends were cut back, 10 bases at V and 12 bases at J, with 20 bases in the middle. CDR3 length equals 12 residues.

The chain employs TRBV6-1 and TRBJ1-4; D gene ambiguous. The CDR3 sequence is 13 residues long. V gave up 6 bases and J gave up 8 bases, with 13 bases separating them. CDR1 and CDR2 from the germline V gene are MNHNS and SASEGT. CDR3 sequence reads: CASSNLPGEKLFF. CDR3 bases: TGTGCCAGCAGCAATCTCCCCGGGGAAAAACTGTTTTTT.

This clonotype was seen repeatedly, ten times or more. This chain uses TRBV27 with TRBJ2-7; D may be TRBD2 (7 bases). Germline lookup yields CDR1 MNHEY and CDR2 SMNVEV (reference sequence). With 6 bases removed from V and 2 bases from J, the gap between germline ends came to 17 bases. This CDR3 has 15 residues. The CDR3: CASRGGPGGAYEQYF. The CDR3 DNA reads TGTGCCAGCAGGGGGGGCCCGGGGGGCGCCTACGAGCAGTACTTC.

This clonotype was detected many times. This sequence joins TRBV6-6 and TRBJ1-4, with D maybe TRBD1 (5 bases). CDR3 length: 13 residues. V lost 6 bases to trimming and J lost 7 bases, with 12 bases between them. Germline V CDR1 and CDR2: MNHNY, SVGAGI (reference sequence). The CDR3 coding sequence is TGTGCCAGCAGGGGGGGATCGGGTGAAAAACTGTTTTTT. It codes for CASRGGSGEKLFF.

There are a few counts of this clonotype. The V call is TRBV29-1, the J call TRBJ1-1; D gene uncertain. The V gene lost 7 bases and the J gene lost 1 base, with 10 bases spanning the gap. The germline CDR1 and CDR2 sequences are SQVTM and ANQGSEA. The CDR3 contains 12 residues. CDR3 DNA sequence: TGCAGCGCCCTACCACAGAACACTGAAGCTTTCTTT. Its protein is CSALPQNTEAFF.